The clone carrying this T cell receptor (beta chain) was detected many times. Its matching antigen is unknown. Other DNA sequences within the sample encode an identical CDR3. The CDR3 has 12 amino acids. Germline V lookup: CDR1 MNHNS, CDR2 SASEGT. V shed 5 bases and J shed 3 bases, with 7 bases lying between them. Method: immunoSEQ multiplex PCR; TCRdb's copy keeps in-frame clones and lacks some. This sample has about 36,000 clones; approximately 69% occur once, and the top ten carry about 14%. This specimen comes from a study of PD-1 blockade in classical Hodgkin lymphoma. For the study at large: Nivolumab 3 mg/kg was given intravenously every 2 weeks.

Study-wide results and limits: Complete responders' diversity at baseline resembled that of newly diagnosed patients. Prior therapy or disease activity may underlie the repertoire differences, whose causes remain undefined.

Every single patient, without exception, relapsed after autologous stem cell transplantation, and brentuximab vedotin exposure varied. Responses achieved at best were complete response, partial response or progressive disease. This sequence was found in a human donor with classical Hodgkin lymphoma. The chain joins TRBV6-1 to TRBJ1-1; perhaps TRBD1 as D (6 bases). This sample comprised peripheral blood mononuclear cells (PBMCs), obtained before the second cycle of nivolumab. This chain's CDR3 is CASSWGHTEAFF. CDR3 nucleotide sequence: TGTGCCAGCAGTTGGGGGCACACTGAAGCTTTCTTT.